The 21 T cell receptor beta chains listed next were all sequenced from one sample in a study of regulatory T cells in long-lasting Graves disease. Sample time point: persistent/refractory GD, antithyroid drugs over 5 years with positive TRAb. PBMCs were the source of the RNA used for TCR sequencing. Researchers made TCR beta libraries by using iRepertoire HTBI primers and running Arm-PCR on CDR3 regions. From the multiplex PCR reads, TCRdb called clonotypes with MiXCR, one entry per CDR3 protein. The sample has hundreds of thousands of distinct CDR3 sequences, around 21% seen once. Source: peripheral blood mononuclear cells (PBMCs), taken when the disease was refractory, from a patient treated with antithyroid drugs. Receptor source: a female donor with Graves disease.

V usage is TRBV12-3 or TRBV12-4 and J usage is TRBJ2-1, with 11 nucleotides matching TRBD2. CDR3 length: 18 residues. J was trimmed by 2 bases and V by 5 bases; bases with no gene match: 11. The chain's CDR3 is CASSPLEPGLAAYNEQFF. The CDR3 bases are TGTGCCAGCAGTCCGCTCGAACCGGGACTAGCGGCCTACAATGAGCAGTTCTTC.

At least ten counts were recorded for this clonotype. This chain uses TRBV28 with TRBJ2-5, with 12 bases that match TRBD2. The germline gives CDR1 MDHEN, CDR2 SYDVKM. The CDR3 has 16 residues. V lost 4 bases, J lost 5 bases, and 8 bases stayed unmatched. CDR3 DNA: TGTGCCAGCAGTTCCCGACTAGCGGGAGATAGGGAGACCCAGTACTTC. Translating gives CASSSRLAGDRETQYF.

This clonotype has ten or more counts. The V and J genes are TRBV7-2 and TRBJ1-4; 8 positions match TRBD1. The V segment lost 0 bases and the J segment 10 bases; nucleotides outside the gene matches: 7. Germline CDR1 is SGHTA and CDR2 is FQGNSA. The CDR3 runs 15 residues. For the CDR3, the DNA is TGTGCCAGCAGCTTAGCTCCAGCGACAGGGGCAAAACTGTTTTTT. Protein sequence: CASSLAPATGAKLFF.

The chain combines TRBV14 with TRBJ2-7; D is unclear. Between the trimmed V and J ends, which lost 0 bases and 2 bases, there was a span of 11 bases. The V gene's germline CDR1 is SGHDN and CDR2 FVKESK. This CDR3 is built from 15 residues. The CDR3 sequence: CASSQDLGSPYEQYF. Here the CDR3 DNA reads TGTGCCAGCAGCCAAGATCTAGGCTCTCCCTACGAGCAGTACTTC.

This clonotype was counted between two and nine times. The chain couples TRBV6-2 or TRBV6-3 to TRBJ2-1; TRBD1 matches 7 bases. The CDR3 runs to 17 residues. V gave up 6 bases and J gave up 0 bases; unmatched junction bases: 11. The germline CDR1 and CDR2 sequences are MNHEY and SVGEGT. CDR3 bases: TGTGCCAGCAGGAACTTAAAACGGACAGGCTCCTACAATGAGCAGTTCTTC. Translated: CASRNLKRTGSYNEQFF.

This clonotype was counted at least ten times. The CDR3 DNA reads as TGTGCCAGCAGTTCCGGGACAGGGGTTTCCTACGAGCAGTACTTC. As protein: CASSSGTGVSYEQYF. This chain joins TRBV12-3 or TRBV12-4 and TRBJ2-7, with TRBD1 matching over 10 bases. This CDR3 spans 15 amino acids. V lost 4 bases to trimming and J lost 1 base; unmatched junction nucleotides: 4.

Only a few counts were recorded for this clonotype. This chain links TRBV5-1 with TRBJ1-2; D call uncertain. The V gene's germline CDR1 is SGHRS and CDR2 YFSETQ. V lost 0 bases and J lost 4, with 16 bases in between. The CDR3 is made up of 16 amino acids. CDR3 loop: CASSLAGPTIGYGYTF. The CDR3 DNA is TGCGCCAGCAGCTTGGCCGGACCTACCATTGGCTATGGCTACACCTTC.

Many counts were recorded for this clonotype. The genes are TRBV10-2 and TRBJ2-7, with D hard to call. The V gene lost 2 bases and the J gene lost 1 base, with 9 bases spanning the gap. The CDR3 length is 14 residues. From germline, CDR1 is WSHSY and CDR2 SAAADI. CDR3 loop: CASSEGAFSYEQYF. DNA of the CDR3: TGCGCCAGCAGTGAGGGAGCTTTTTCCTACGAGCAGTACTTC.

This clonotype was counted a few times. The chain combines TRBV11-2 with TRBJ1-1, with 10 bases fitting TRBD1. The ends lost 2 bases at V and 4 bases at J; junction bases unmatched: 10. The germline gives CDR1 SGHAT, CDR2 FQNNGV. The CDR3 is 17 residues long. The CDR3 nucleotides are TGTGCCAGCAGCTTAATGGTGGGGACAGGGGTACTCACTGAAGCTTTCTTT. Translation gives CASSLMVGTGVLTEAFF.

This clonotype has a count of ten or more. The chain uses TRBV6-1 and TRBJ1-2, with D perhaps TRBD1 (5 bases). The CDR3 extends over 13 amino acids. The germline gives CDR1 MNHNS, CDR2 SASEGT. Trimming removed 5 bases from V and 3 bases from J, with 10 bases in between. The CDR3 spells CASSPQEDYGYTF. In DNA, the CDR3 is TGTGCCAGCAGTCCACAGGAGGACTATGGCTACACCTTC.

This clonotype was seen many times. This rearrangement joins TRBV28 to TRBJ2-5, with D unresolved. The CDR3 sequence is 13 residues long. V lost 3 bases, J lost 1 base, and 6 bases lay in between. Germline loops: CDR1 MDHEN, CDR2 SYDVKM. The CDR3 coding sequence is TGTGCCAGCAGTTTGACTTTCCAAGAGACCCAGTACTTC. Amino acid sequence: CASSLTFQETQYF.

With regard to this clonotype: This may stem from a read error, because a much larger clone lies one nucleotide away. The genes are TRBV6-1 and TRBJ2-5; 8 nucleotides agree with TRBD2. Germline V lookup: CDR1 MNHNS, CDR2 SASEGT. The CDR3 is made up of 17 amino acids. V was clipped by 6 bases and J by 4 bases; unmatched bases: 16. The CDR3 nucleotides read TGTGCCAGCAGATCCGGACTAACGGGAGGGCCAGGAGAGACCCAGTACTTC. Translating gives CASRSGLTGGPGETQYF.

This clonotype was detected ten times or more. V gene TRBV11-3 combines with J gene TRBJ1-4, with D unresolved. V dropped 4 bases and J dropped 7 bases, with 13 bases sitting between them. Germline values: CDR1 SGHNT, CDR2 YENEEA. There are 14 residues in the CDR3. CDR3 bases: TGTGCCAGCAGCTCCAGGAAAGAGGGTGAAAAACTGTTTTTT. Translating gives CASSSRKEGEKLFF.

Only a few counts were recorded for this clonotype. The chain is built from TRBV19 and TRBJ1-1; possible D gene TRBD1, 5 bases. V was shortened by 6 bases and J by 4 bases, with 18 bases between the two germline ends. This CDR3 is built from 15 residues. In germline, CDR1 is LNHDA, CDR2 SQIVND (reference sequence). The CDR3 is CASRSRTPGGTEAFF. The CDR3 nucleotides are TGTGCCAGTAGATCCAGGACCCCCGGGGGCACTGAAGCTTTCTTT.

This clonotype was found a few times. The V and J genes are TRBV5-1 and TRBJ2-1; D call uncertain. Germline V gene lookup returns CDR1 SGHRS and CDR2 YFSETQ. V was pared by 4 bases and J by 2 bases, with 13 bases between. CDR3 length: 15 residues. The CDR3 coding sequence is TGCGCCAGCAGCCCCGAGTGGGCGACCTACAATGAGCAGTTCTTC. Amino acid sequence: CASSPEWATYNEQFF.

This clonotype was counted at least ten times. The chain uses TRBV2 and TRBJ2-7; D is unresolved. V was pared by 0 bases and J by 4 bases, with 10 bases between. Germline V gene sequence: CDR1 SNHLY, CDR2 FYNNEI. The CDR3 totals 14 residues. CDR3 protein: CASSEAHKRYEQYF. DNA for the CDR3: TGTGCCAGCAGTGAAGCGCATAAGCGATACGAGCAGTACTTC.

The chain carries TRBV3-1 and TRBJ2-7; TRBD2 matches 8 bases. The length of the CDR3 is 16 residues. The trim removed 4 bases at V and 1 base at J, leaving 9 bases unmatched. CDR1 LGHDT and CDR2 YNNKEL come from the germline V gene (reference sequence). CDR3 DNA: TGTGCCAGCAGCCTAGGGGGAGCGGGAGTTTCCTACGAGCAGTACTTC. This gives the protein CASSLGGAGVSYEQYF.

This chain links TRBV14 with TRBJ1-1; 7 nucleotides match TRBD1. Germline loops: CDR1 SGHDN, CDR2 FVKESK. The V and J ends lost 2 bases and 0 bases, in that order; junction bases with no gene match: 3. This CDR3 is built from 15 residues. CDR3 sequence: CASSQRQGLNTEAFF. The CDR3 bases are TGTGCCAGCAGCCAAAGACAGGGTTTGAACACTGAAGCTTTCTTT.

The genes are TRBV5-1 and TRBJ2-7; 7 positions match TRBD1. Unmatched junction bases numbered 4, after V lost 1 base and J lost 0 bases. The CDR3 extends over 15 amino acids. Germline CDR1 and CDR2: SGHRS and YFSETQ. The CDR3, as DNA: TGCGCCAGCAGCTTGCCTTGGACAGGCTCCTACGAGCAGTACTTC. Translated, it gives CASSLPWTGSYEQYF. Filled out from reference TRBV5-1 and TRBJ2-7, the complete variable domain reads KAGVTQTPRYLIKTRGQQVTLSCSPISGHRSVSWYQQTPGQGLQFLFEYFSETQRNKGNFPGRFSGRQFSNSRSEMNVSTLELGDSALYLCASSLPWTGSYEQYFGPGTRLTVT.

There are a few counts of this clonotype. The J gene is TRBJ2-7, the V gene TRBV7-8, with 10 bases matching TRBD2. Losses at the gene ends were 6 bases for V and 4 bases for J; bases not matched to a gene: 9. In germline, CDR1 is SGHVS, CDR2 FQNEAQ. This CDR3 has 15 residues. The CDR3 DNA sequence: TGTGCCAGCAGTCCACCCCGACTAGCGGGTTACGAGCAGTACTTC. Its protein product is CASSPPRLAGYEQYF.

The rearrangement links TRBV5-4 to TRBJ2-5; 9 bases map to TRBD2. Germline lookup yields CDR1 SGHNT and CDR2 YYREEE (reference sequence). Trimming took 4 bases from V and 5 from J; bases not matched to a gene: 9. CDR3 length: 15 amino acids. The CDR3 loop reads CASSPGTSLAETQYF. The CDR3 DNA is TGTGCCAGCAGCCCCGGGACTAGCCTTGCGGAGACCCAGTACTTC.